This is a list of T cell receptor beta chains from one sample in a study of shared clonotypes between healthy human individuals. Measured with immunoSEQ multiplex PCR; TCRdb has only the in-frame clones, and not every one. Altogether 2 million to 2.5 million clones are present, 85% to 95% being singletons, with the ten largest covering 1.7%. The sequenced material came from naive CD8+ T cells from PBMCs. These TCRs come from a young man in good health. Some clones in this sample may be carry-over from other donors' samples. Each CDR3 is given with its conserved first and last residue. The D gene is left open where the match is weak. Some rows have no size entry. The others give once, few or many, or a class for an expanded clone.

cdr3_nt cdr3_aa clone_size v_call d_call j_call
TGCGCCAGCAGCCAAGCGCCCGGGACTAGCGTGACCTACGAGCAGTACTTC CASSQAPGTSVTYEQYF . TRBV4-1 TRBD2 TRBJ2-7
TGTGCCAGCAGTGAATATTCTGATACTTACCAGTTCTTC CASSEYSDTYQFF . TRBV25-1 . TRBJ2-1
TGTGCCAGCAGCTTATGGGGGACTGGTCCCTCTCTCGAGCAGTACTTC CASSLWGTGPSLEQYF . TRBV7-8 . TRBJ2-7
TGTGCCAGCACCCCGACGGGATGGGATGCCACAGATACGCAGTATTTT CASTPTGWDATDTQYF . TRBV11-2 . TRBJ2-3
TGTGCCATCAGCCGGGACAGCTCCTACGAGCAGTACTTC CAISRDSSYEQYF . TRBV10-3 TRBD1 TRBJ2-7
TGTGCCAGCAGTTTCGGGACTAGCGACTACAATGAGCAGTTCTTC CASSFGTSDYNEQFF . TRBV28 TRBD2 TRBJ2-1
TGTGCCAGCAGCCAGTGGCTGAATTGGGACGAGCAGTACTTC CASSQWLNWDEQYF . TRBV4-2 . TRBJ2-7
TGTGCCAGCAGTTTAAGGACAGGTTTTGATGAAAAACTGTTTTTT CASSLRTGFDEKLFF . TRBV28 TRBD1 TRBJ1-4
TGTGCCAGCAGGGCCGGGACAGGGGGCGATATCAGCAATCAGCCCCAGCATTTT CASRAGTGGDISNQPQHF few TRBV27 TRBD1 TRBJ1-5
TGCGCCAGCAGCTCCAACCTAGCCTACGAGCAGTACTTC CASSSNLAYEQYF once TRBV4-3 . TRBJ2-7
TGTGCCAGCAGCCCCGTGGGTGATGGCTACACCTTC CASSPVGDGYTF . TRBV2 . TRBJ1-2
TGTGCCAGCAGTTTAAGGGGTGCGCGCGGCTACACCTTC CASSLRGARGYTF . TRBV28 . TRBJ1-2
TGTGCCAGCAGGGACAGGGGGGGAAACATTCAGTACTTC CASRDRGGNIQYF . TRBV2 TRBD1 TRBJ2-4
TGCGCCACCAGAGGGGTCCAGGGCCACGAGCAGTACTTC CATRGVQGHEQYF once TRBV10-2 . TRBJ2-7
TGCGCCAGCAGCCAACAGTATGAGCAGTACTTC CASSQQYEQYF once TRBV5-1 . TRBJ2-7
TGTGCCAGCACCCACAGTATGACGATTCCCGAGCAGTACTTC CASTHSMTIPEQYF . TRBV28 . TRBJ2-7
TGTGCCAGTAGTATCCGGGGGACCGGGGAGCTGTTTTTT CASSIRGTGELFF . TRBV19 . TRBJ2-2
TGCGCCAGCAGCTTTCCAGGCGGACTAGCGGGAGCCAGGACCGGGGAGCTGTTTTTT CASSFPGGLAGARTGELFF . TRBV5-1 TRBD2 TRBJ2-2
TGTGCCAGCAGCCAATATGGCCGTTACGAGCAGTACTTC CASSQYGRYEQYF once TRBV4-2 . TRBJ2-7
TGTGCCAGCAGTGCTCTGGGGGAGGGGATGAACACTGAAGCTTTCTTT CASSALGEGMNTEAFF . TRBV28 . TRBJ1-1
TGTGCCAGCAGTTCTCGACAGGGGCTAAGGGTTACTAGCAATCAGCCCCAGCATTTT CASSSRQGLRVTSNQPQHF . TRBV27 TRBD1 TRBJ1-5
TGCAGCGCAAGGAACCAGGGCGCGTGGAACTTC CSARNQGAWNF . TRBV29-1 . TRBJ2-5
TGTGCCATCAGTGACCTCGCGGAGACCCAGTACTTC CAISDLAETQYF . TRBV10-3 . TRBJ2-5
TGTGCCAGCAGCCAAACAATAAATGAGCAGTTCTTC CASSQTINEQFF . TRBV7-2 . TRBJ2-1
TGTGCCAGCAGTCCCGGGCCTCGGACTGAAAAACTGTTTTTT CASSPGPRTEKLFF . TRBV27 . TRBJ1-4
TGTGCCAGCAGCGTAGGCCGGACAGCTCCCTACGAGCAGTACTTC CASSVGRTAPYEQYF . TRBV9 . TRBJ2-7
TGTGCCAGCAGCTTGGGAGTCTCCTACGAGCAGTACTTC CASSLGVSYEQYF . TRBV7-9 . TRBJ2-7
TGTGCCAGCAGCGCCTCGGGACTTTACTACACCTTC CASSASGLYYTF few TRBV9 . TRBJ1-2
TGTGCCAGCAGCGTAGAGGACAATGAGCAGTTCTTC CASSVEDNEQFF . TRBV9 . TRBJ2-1
TGCGCCAGCAGCTTGGGCACAGGGCACTCCTACGAGCAGTACTTC CASSLGTGHSYEQYF . TRBV5-1 . TRBJ2-7
TGCGCCAGCAGCCCCCAACTAGCGGGAGGATCCGAGCAGTACTTC CASSPQLAGGSEQYF . TRBV4-1 TRBD2 TRBJ2-7
TGTGCCAGCAGCCCAAGGGGGGCAATTAGCAATCAGCCCCAGCATTTT CASSPRGAISNQPQHF . TRBV28 . TRBJ1-5
TGTGCCAGCAGGCCCGCCAGGGGAAGCTCCTACAATGAGCAGTTCTTC CASRPARGSSYNEQFF once TRBV5-8 . TRBJ2-1
TGTGCCAGCACCATTCTTGGGGGCGCGAGGGATGAGCAGTTCTTC CASTILGGARDEQFF . TRBV28 . TRBJ2-1
TGTGCCAGCAGGGCTAGCGGCTACAATGAGCAGTTCTTC CASRASGYNEQFF . TRBV14 TRBD2 TRBJ2-1
TGTGCCACCAGCAGTGCAGCGGGATGGGCCAACGTCCTGACTTTC CATSSAAGWANVLTF once TRBV15 TRBD2 TRBJ2-6
TGTGCCAGCAGTTACTCAAGGGGGAGCGAGCAGTACTTC CASSYSRGSEQYF . TRBV6-5 . TRBJ2-7
TGTGCCAGCAGCGATGACAGGAACGTTCCCCAGCATTTT CASSDDRNVPQHF few TRBV7-9 . TRBJ1-5
TGTGCCAGCAGTTTACCGGGACTAGCTCGCTACGAGCAGTACTTC CASSLPGLARYEQYF . TRBV27 TRBD2 TRBJ2-7
TGTGCCAGCAGTGAAGCGCTTCTAGGTATGAACACTGAAGTTTTCTTT CASSEALLGMNTEVFF once TRBV2 . TRBJ1-1
TGTGCCAGCAGCGGTGGGACAGGAGCCTACGAGCAGTACTTC CASSGGTGAYEQYF . TRBV7-2 TRBD1 TRBJ2-7
TGTGCCAGCAGTCCTCTTATGGGGGGATCCTACAATGAGCAGTTCTTC CASSPLMGGSYNEQFF . TRBV27 . TRBJ2-1
TGTGCCAGCAGCTTGGTATGGGACGAAGAGACCCAGTACTTC CASSLVWDEETQYF . TRBV5-6 . TRBJ2-5
TGTGCCAGCAGCTTCATGGGCCCCGTCGCCAAAAACATTCAGTACTTC CASSFMGPVAKNIQYF . TRBV5-6 . TRBJ2-4
TGTGCCAGCAGCTCCGGCTTTCAGGGGCATCTAGAGACCCAGTACTTC CASSSGFQGHLETQYF . TRBV5-8 . TRBJ2-5
TGTGCCAGCAGCCCCCGCCCCCGGGAGAGAGGAGAGACCCAGTACTTC CASSPRPRERGETQYF . TRBV9 . TRBJ2-5
TGTGCCAGCTCGACTAGCCGGAGTGGGGTCCTGACAGATACGCAGTATTTT CASSTSRSGVLTDTQYF . TRBV7-9 TRBD2 TRBJ2-3
TGTGCCAGCAGTGGGTTAGCGGGAGTTACAGATACGCAGTATTTT CASSGLAGVTDTQYF . TRBV2 TRBD2 TRBJ2-3
TGTGCCAGCAGCCCCCAGGGAAGCGGGAGCCCCTCGTACAATGAGCAGTTCTTC CASSPQGSGSPSYNEQFF . TRBV9 TRBD2 TRBJ2-1
TGTGCCAGCAGTTTAGTACAGGGGGCATGGGAGACCCAGTACTTC CASSLVQGAWETQYF . TRBV27 TRBD1 TRBJ2-5
TGTGCCAGCAGCGTAGAACAGACAGGGTTAAAAGGCTACACCTTC CASSVEQTGLKGYTF . TRBV9 TRBD1 TRBJ1-2
TGCAGCGTTGTAGGGAGTGACTACAATGAGCAGTTCTTC CSVVGSDYNEQFF . TRBV29-1 . TRBJ2-1
TGCGCCAGCAGCTTGGAGATAGGGTTAACACCCTACACTGAAGCTTTCTTT CASSLEIGLTPYTEAFF . TRBV5-1 . TRBJ1-1
TGTGCCATCCATGGTAGCGATTACGAGCAGTACTTC CAIHGSDYEQYF . TRBV10-3 . TRBJ2-7
TGTGCCAGCAGCGTACATTCCCTAAGCGACGACAATGAGCAGTTCTTC CASSVHSLSDDNEQFF . TRBV7-8 . TRBJ2-1
TGCGCCAGCAGCTTGGACCGGTCTAGCGAGCAGTACTTC CASSLDRSSEQYF . TRBV5-1 . TRBJ2-7
TGTGCCAGCAGTGAAATCGGGACTAGCGGCACAGATACGCAGTATTTT CASSEIGTSGTDTQYF . TRBV2 TRBD2 TRBJ2-3